The next 2 T cell receptor beta chains were all read from a single sample in a study of regulatory T cells in long-lasting Graves disease. The authors built TCR beta libraries using iRepertoire HTBI primers and Arm-PCR of CDR3 regions. TCRdb re-derived calls from the multiplex PCR reads in MiXCR, one entry per CDR3 protein. Of about half a million distinct CDR3 sequences detected, around 12% appear once; the ten largest clones hold 8% to 10%. Time point of the sample: newly diagnosed GD, antithyroid drugs for less than 3 months. The TCR library was made from RNA that had been extracted from PBMCs in TRIzol. The sample was also reused in another study, on T cells in Graves' hyperthyroidism and ophthalmopathy.

The sequencing here drew on peripheral blood mononuclear cells (PBMCs), taken at new diagnosis, from a patient treated with antithyroid drugs. All receptors come from a woman younger than 45 with Graves disease.

This clonotype appeared many times. The V gene is TRBV10-3, the J gene TRBJ1-1; D is unclear. The CDR3 has 11 amino acids. The germline V gene has CDR1 ENHRY and CDR2 SYGVKD. Between the trimmed V and J ends, which lost 0 bases and 7 bases, there was a span of 3 bases. CDR3 nucleotides: TGTGCCATCAGTGAGTCCTATGAAGCTTTCTTT. This translates into CAISESYEAFF.

This chain joins TRBV20-1 and TRBJ2-1; TRBD2 matches 9 bases. V lost 6 bases, J lost 4 bases, and 1 base stayed unmatched. Looked up from germline, CDR1 is DFQATT and CDR2 is SNEGSKA (reference sequence). This CDR3 spans 12 amino acids. CDR3 in DNA: TGCAGTGCCCTAGCGGGGTACAATGAGCAGTTCTTC. Encoded protein: CSALAGYNEQFF.